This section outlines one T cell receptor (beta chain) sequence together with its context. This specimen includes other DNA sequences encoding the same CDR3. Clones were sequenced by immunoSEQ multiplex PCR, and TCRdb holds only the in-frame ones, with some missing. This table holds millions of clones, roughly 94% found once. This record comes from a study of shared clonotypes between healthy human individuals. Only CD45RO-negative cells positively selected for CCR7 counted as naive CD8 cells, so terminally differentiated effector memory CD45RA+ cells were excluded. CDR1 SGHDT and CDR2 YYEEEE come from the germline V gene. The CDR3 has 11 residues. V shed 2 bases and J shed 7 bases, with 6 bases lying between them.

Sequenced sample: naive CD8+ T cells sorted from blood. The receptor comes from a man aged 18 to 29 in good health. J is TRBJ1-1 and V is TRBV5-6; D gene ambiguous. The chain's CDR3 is CASSFGIEAFF. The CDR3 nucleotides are TGTGCCAGCAGCTTCGGGATTGAAGCTTTCTTT.